This is a list of T cell receptor beta chains from one sample in a study of blood T cell repertoires in COVID-19. Some clones are missing from TCRdb's copy, which holds only in-frame ones; the method was immunoSEQ multiplex PCR. The profile shows 110,000 or so clones, approximately 80% of them singletons. What was sequenced was peripheral blood. The source of these receptors is a man between 65 and 85 years old with acute or convalescent COVID-19. CDR3s include the opening cysteine and the closing phenylalanine or tryptophan. D genes are given only for firm matches. Clone sizes are given selectively: once, few, many, or a class where the clone is expanded.

D gene	V gene	J gene	clone size	CDR3 DNA	CDR3 protein
TRBD1	TRBV6-5	TRBJ1-2	.	TGTGCCAGCAGGCCGGGACAGTATCAGGGCTACACCTTC	CASRPGQYQGYTF
TRBD1	TRBV29-1	TRBJ2-6	.	TGCAGCGTTGAGAGGTACAGGGGGCCATCCTCTGGGGCCAACGTCCTGACTTTC	CSVERYRGPSSGANVLTF
TRBD1	TRBV7-3	TRBJ1-6	few	TGTGCCAGCGGGACAGGGAATTCACCCCTCCACTTT	CASGTGNSPLHF
.	TRBV6-6	TRBJ2-2	.	TGTGCCAGCAGAGGGGCGAACACCGGGGAGCTGTTTTTT	CASRGANTGELFF
.	TRBV6-5	TRBJ1-1	.	TGTGCCAGCAGTTTGCAATACCCCGGGACTGAAGCTTTCTTT	CASSLQYPGTEAFF
.	TRBV2	TRBJ1-5	.	TGTGCCAGCAGTGAATTCGAGCATCAGCCCCAGCATTTT	CASSEFEHQPQHF
TRBD1	TRBV19	TRBJ1-5	.	TGTGCCAGTAGTATGTGGACAGGAGATAGCAATCAGCCCCAGCATTTT	CASSMWTGDSNQPQHF
TRBD1	TRBV9	TRBJ2-7	.	TGTGCCAGCAGCGTAGCTTGGGCAGGGGGAGACGAGCAGTACTTC	CASSVAWAGGDEQYF
TRBD2	TRBV19	TRBJ2-3	.	TGTGCCAGTAGTATCCTACTAGCGGGAGGAGATACGCAGTATTTT	CASSILLAGGDTQYF
.	TRBV5-4	TRBJ2-4	.	TGTGCCAGCAGCGCAAACAGGGTGGATGAGATTCAGTACTTC	CASSANRVDEIQYF
.	TRBV7-9	TRBJ1-2	.	TGTGCCAGCAGCTTAGCAGGGGCGCATGGCTACACCTTC	CASSLAGAHGYTF
.	TRBV5-4	TRBJ2-3	.	TGTGCCAGCAGAGATCAAGGAGGATCTGATACGCAGTATTTT	CASRDQGGSDTQYF
.	TRBV18	TRBJ2-7	.	TGTGCCAGCTCACCACGGCAGGGGACCCCAAAAAGCGACGAGCAGTACTTC	CASSPRQGTPKSDEQYF
TRBD2	TRBV7-9	TRBJ2-2	.	TGTGCCAGCAGCTTACAGGGACTACAGAACACCGGGGAGCTGTTTTTT	CASSLQGLQNTGELFF
.	TRBV7-9	TRBJ1-6	.	TGTGCCAGCAGACAGGAACCCTATAATTCACCCCTCCACTTT	CASRQEPYNSPLHF
.	TRBV2	TRBJ2-7	few	TGTGCCAGCAGGAGATCCTACGAGCAGTACTTC	CASRRSYEQYF
.	TRBV2	TRBJ1-5	.	TGTGCCACAGGCGGGCCCTCTCAGCCCCAGCATTTT	CATGGPSQPQHF
.	TRBV6-5	TRBJ1-5	.	TGTGCCAGCAGTTACTCGCAGAACAATCAGCCCCAGCATTTT	CASSYSQNNQPQHF
.	TRBV7-9	TRBJ1-3	.	TGTGCCAGCAGCTCCCCATCTGGAAACACCATATATTTT	CASSSPSGNTIYF
.	TRBV28	TRBJ2-5	.	TGTGCCAGCAGTTCGTTTGCCGTAGGGGCAGAGACCCAGTACTTC	CASSSFAVGAETQYF
.	TRBV28	TRBJ2-7	.	TGTGCCAGCATTCCCCCGGGACATTCTTACGTGCAGTACTTC	CASIPPGHSYVQYF
TRBD1	TRBV25-1	TRBJ1-1	.	TGTGCCAGCAGTGGCCGACAGGGGGCGCGTACTGAAGCTTTCTTT	CASSGRQGARTEAFF
.	TRBV6-5	TRBJ1-2	.	TGTGCCAGCAGTTACTCGGAGGAGAATGGCTACACCTTC	CASSYSEENGYTF
TRBD2	TRBV11-1	TRBJ2-2	.	TGTGCCAGCAGCTCCGGGACTAGCTTCGGCGGGGAGCTGTTTTTT	CASSSGTSFGGELFF
TRBD2	TRBV2	TRBJ2-3	.	TGTGCCAGCAGTGACCTCCGGACTAGCGGGATGACGCAGTATTTT	CASSDLRTSGMTQYF
.	TRBV6-6	TRBJ1-1	few	TGTGCCAGCAGTTACTCTCCCTACGCTGAAGCTTTCTTT	CASSYSPYAEAFF
TRBD1	TRBV4-1	TRBJ1-4	.	TGCGCCAGCAGCCTGGACAGGGACCCAACTAATGAAAAACTGTTTTTT	CASSLDRDPTNEKLFF
TRBD1	TRBV27	TRBJ1-2	.	TGTGCCAGCAGTTACACAGGGGAAGGGGGCTACACCTTC	CASSYTGEGGYTF
TRBD1	TRBV7-8	TRBJ1-1	.	TGTGCCAGCAGCCCCCGGACAGGAAACACTGAAGCTTTCTTT	CASSPRTGNTEAFF
.	TRBV19	TRBJ2-2	.	TGTGCCAGTAGTATAGATCGGCCACTATCCCCCGGGGAGCTGTTTTTT	CASSIDRPLSPGELFF
TRBD1	TRBV6-5	TRBJ1-2	few	TGTGCCAGCAGCTTCACAGGGGGCGGTGGCTACACCTTC	CASSFTGGGGYTF
TRBD1	TRBV12-3/TRBV12-4	TRBJ2-5	few	TGTGCCAGCAGTTTGGACAGGGAGACCCAGTACTTC	CASSLDRETQYF
TRBD2	TRBV9	TRBJ2-1	few	TGTGCCAGCAGCGCTCCCCTGACTAGCGGGGGGAACACCTACAATGAGCAGTTCTTC	CASSAPLTSGGNTYNEQFF
.	TRBV24-1	TRBJ1-2	few	TGTGCCACCAGTGACATGGACAGCTATGGCTACACCTTC	CATSDMDSYGYTF
.	TRBV5-3	TRBJ1-5	.	TGTGCCAGAAGCTGCGACAGCGACGTTCAGCCCCAGCATTTT	CARSCDSDVQPQHF
TRBD2	TRBV7-2	TRBJ2-1	.	TGTGCCAGCAGCTCGGGACTATTTAATGAGCAGTTCTTC	CASSSGLFNEQFF
.	TRBV5-5	TRBJ1-1	.	TGTGCCAGCAGCTTGGCGGGGGAGGGCACTGAAGCTTTCTTT	CASSLAGEGTEAFF
TRBD2	TRBV19	TRBJ2-7	once	TGTGCCAGTAGTACACCTTCGCGGGAGGACAACTACGAGCAGTACTTC	CASSTPSREDNYEQYF
.	TRBV6-5	TRBJ1-1	.	TGTGCCAGCAGTTCCGGACGGAGGTCCTTCTTT	CASSSGRRSFF
.	TRBV20-1	TRBJ1-2	.	TGCAGTGCTAGTTTGGGGGCGCCGGGCTATGGCTACACCTTC	CSASLGAPGYGYTF
.	TRBV19	TRBJ1-1	.	TGTGCCAGTGCGAACAGGGCCAGGACCACTGAAGCTTTCTTT	CASANRARTTEAFF
.	TRBV4-2	TRBJ1-6	.	TGTGCCAGCAGCCAAGCGGGGAGAAATAATTCACCCCTCCACTTT	CASSQAGRNNSPLHF
TRBD2	TRBV28	TRBJ2-5	.	TGTGCCAGCAGTTTCGTAGCGGGAGTAGGAGAGACCCAGTACTTC	CASSFVAGVGETQYF
.	TRBV4-2	TRBJ1-5	.	TGTGCCAGCAGCCAAGATAGGGGTAATCAGCCCCAGCATTTT	CASSQDRGNQPQHF
TRBD1	TRBV5-1	TRBJ2-2	.	TGCGCCAGCAGCGAAGGACAGGGGACCACCGGGGAGCTGTTTTTT	CASSEGQGTTGELFF
TRBD1	TRBV19	TRBJ1-1	.	TGTGCCAGTAGTATAGTCGGCGGGACAGACATGAACACTGAAGCTTTCTTT	CASSIVGGTDMNTEAFF
TRBD2	TRBV9	TRBJ2-7	few	TGTGCCAGCAGCGTAGGACTAGCGGGGTTACCGGGGGAGCAGTACTTC	CASSVGLAGLPGEQYF
.	TRBV29-1	TRBJ2-7	.	TGCAGCGTTGTTGGCTTAACGGGGGTCTACGAGCAGTACTTC	CSVVGLTGVYEQYF